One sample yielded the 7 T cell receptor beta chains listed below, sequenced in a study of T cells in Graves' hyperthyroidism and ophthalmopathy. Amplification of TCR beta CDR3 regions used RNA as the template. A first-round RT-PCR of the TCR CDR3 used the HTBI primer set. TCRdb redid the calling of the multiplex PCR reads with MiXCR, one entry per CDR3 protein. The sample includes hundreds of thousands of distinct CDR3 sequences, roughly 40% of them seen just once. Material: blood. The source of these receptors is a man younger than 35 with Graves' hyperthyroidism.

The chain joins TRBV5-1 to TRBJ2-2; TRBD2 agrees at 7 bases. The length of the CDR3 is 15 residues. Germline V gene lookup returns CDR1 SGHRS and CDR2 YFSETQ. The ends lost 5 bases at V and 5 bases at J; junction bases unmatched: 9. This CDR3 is CASRLVAGSTGELFF. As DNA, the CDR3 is TGCGCCAGCAGACTAGTAGCGGGTTCGACCGGGGAGCTGTTTTTT. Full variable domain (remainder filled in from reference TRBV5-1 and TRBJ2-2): KAGVTQTPRYLIKTRGQQVTLSCSPISGHRSVSWYQQTPGQGLQFLFEYFSETQRNKGNFPGRFSGRQFSNSRSEMNVSTLELGDSALYLCASRLVAGSTGELFFGEGSRLTVL.

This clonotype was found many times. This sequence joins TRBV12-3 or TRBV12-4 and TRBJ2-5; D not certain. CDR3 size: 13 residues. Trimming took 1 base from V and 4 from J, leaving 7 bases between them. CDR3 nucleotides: TGTGCCAGCAGTTTAGAAGATGGAGAGACCCAGTACTTC. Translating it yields CASSLEDGETQYF.

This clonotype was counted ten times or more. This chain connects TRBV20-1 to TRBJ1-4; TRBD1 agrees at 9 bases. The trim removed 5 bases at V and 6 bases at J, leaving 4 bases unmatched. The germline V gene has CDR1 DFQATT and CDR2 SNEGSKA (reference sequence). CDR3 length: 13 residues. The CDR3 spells CSAPRTGDEKLFF. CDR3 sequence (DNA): TGCAGTGCTCCCAGGACAGGGGATGAAAAACTGTTTTTT.

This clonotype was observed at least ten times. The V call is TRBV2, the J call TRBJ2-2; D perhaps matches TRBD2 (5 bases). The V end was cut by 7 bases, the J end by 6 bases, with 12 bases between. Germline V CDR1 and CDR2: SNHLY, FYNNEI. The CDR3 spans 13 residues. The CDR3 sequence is CASTRELAGELFF. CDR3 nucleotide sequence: TGTGCCAGCACTAGGGAGCTGGCCGGGGAGCTGTTTTTT.

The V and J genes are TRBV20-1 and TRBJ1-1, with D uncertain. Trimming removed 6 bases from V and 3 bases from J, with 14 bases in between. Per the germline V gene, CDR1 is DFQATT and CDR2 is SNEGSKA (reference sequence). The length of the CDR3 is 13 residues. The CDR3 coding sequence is TGCAGTGCCTACAAATCCCCGGACACTGAAGCTTTCTTT. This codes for CSAYKSPDTEAFF.

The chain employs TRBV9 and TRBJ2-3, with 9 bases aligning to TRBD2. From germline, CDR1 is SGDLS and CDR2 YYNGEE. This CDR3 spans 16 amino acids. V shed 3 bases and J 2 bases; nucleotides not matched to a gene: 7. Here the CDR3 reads CASSGLAGKFTDTQYF. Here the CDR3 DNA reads TGTGCCAGCAGCGGGCTAGCGGGGAAATTCACAGATACGCAGTATTTT. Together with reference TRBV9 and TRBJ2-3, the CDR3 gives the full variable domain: DSGVTQTPKHLITATGQRVTLRCSPRSGDLSVYWYQQSLDQGLQFLIQYYNGEERAKGNILERFSAQQFPDLHSELNLSSLELGDSALYFCASSGLAGKFTDTQYFGPGTRLTVL.

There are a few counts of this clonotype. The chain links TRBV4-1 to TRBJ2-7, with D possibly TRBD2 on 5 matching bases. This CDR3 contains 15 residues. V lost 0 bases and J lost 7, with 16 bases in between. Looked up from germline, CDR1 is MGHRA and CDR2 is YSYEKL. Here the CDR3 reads CASSQEEDPWDEQYF. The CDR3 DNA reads TGCGCCAGCAGCCAAGAGGAGGATCCCTGGGATGAGCAGTACTTC.